This T cell receptor (beta chain) stems from a study of identical twins. Worth noting for this clonotype: Its specificity is unknown.

TCRdb called the 5' RACE reads again in MiXCR, with one record for every CDR3 protein. This sample carries 600,000 to 700,000 distinct CDR3 sequences, approximately 22% of them seen once, and the ten largest clones take around 4.4%. Germline CDR1 reads DFQATT; CDR2 reads SNEGSKA (reference sequence). CDR3 length equals 17 residues. Unmatched junction bases numbered 16, after V lost 6 bases and J lost 1 base. Findings and caveats of the study: Twins' surplus sharing was weaker for beta out-of-frame sequences.

This same sample was also part of a study on T cells expressing NK-cell markers. That paper states: The dominant NKG2C+ clonotypes represented about 1.0-7.5% of CD8+ T cells in several donors. Certain NKG2C+ T cell clones were expanded, and their HCMV specificity remained unclear.

The source is a woman aged 18-29 years in good health. The sequenced sample was PBMCs. V is TRBV20-1 and J is TRBJ2-5; 8 nucleotides align to TRBD1. The CDR3 protein is CSARPLVGTGSQETQYF. The CDR3 DNA reads TGCAGTGCCCGCCCGCTTGTGGGGACAGGTTCCCAAGAGACCCAGTACTTC.